This T cell receptor (beta chain) was found in a study of Ad26.COV2.S vaccination and SARS-CoV-2 variants. Overall study results and limits: Participants in the vaccine arm had higher spike-specific TCR breadth; placebo recipients had lower. The TCR-based breadth and depth measures might underestimate overall T cell responses. After vaccination, substantial breadth of spike-specific CD8+ and CD4+ responses was reported.

Some clones are missing from TCRdb's copy, which holds only in-frame ones; the method was immunoSEQ multiplex PCR. The sample lists roughly 400,000 clones; roughly 88% were seen once. V lost 6 bases, J lost 4 bases, and 6 bases stayed unmatched. This CDR3 comprises 14 residues. Germline CDR1 reads GTSNPN; CDR2 reads SVGIG (reference sequence). As for treatment: some 19 received Ad26.COV2.S at low or high dose, single or two shots; roughly 5 received placebo; per-sample allocation not given. Each sample was drawn 63 days after the first injection (of vaccine or placebo). On this clone: Antigen unknown.

The sequence was obtained from a person aged 18-65 years who received the Ad26.COV2.S COVID-19 vaccine or a placebo. The rearrangement joins TRBV30 to TRBJ2-2; 9 bases fit TRBD2. The material was peripheral blood, obtained in a trial of Ad26.COV2.S vaccine versus placebo. Here the CDR3 DNA reads TGTGCCTGCAGACCTAGCGGGGCCACCGGGGAGCTGTTTTTT. It specifies CACRPSGATGELFF.